Sequencing of this TCR beta chain was carried out in a study of T cell repertoires in cytomegalovirus infection. Study summary: Both CMV infection and a matching HLA type were indicated by public TCR beta signatures.

Each CDR3 protein gets one entry after TCRdb re-called the reads with MiXCR. The data hold 150,000 to 200,000 distinct CDR3 sequences, with less than 25% observed a single time. As for this clonotype: The antigen is undetermined.

This specimen consisted of CD8+ T cells from cultured PBMCs, obtained from culture after CMV antigen stimulation. The receptor comes from a human donor in good health (CMV status not recorded). Some clones in this sample may be carry-over from other donors' samples.

The CDR3 loop reads CASSPRLGPDTQYF. In nucleotides, the CDR3 is TGTGCCAGCAGCCCCCGACTCGGACCAGATACGCAGTATTTT. This chain joins TRBV7-8 and TRBJ2-3; D unresolved. This CDR3 contains 14 residues. The germline V gene encodes CDR1 SGHVS and CDR2 FQNEAQ. With 5 bases removed from V and 4 bases from J, the gap between germline ends came to 13 bases.